This TCR beta chain stems from a study of CD8+CD57+ T cells in acquired aplastic anemia. Genomic DNA acted as the template from which TCR beta VDJ combination and CDR3 sequence profiling were carried out. TCRdb independently ran MiXCR on the reads; one entry per CDR3 protein. The data show 200,000 or so distinct CDR3 sequences, with roughly 50% seen just once and nearly 20% held by the top ten. Sequencing was done on patients that had shown CD8+CD57+ cell expansion by flow cytometry. This CDR3 is 17 amino acids long. Trimming took 1 base from V and 4 from J; bases not matched to a gene: 8. Germline loops: CDR1 SGHTA, CDR2 FQGNSA. This clonotype was observed a handful of times.

This chain joins TRBV7-2 and TRBJ2-1; 9 bases agree with TRBD1. This receptor was taken from a human donor with aplastic anemia. Sequencing was carried out using sorted CD4+, CD8+, or CD8+CD57+ T cells (not recorded which) from PBMCs. CDR3 in amino acids: CASSLGPRDRVYNEQFF. CDR3 in DNA: TGTGCCAGCAGCTTAGGGCCTCGGGACAGGGTATACAATGAGCAGTTCTTC.